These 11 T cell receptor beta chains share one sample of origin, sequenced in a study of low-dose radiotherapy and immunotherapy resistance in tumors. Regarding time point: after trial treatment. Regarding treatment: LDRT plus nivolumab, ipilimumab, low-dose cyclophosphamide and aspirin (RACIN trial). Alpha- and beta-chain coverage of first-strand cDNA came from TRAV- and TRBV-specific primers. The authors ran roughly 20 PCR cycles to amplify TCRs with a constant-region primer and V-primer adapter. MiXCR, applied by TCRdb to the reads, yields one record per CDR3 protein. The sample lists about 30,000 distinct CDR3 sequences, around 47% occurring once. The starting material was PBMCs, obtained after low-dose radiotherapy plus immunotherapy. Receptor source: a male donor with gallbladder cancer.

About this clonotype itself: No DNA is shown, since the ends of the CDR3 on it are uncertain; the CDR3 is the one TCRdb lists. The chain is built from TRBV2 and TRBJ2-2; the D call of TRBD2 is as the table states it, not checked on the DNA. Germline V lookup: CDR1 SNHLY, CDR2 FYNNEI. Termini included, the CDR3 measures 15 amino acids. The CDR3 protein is CASSPDWWTPGSCFF.

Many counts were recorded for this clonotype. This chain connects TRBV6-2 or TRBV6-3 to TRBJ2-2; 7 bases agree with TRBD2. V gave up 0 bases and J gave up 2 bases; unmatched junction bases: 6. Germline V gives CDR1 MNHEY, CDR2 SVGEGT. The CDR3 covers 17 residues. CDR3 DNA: TGTGCCAGCAGTTACTCGGGGCCTAGCGGAAACACCGGGGAGCTGTTTTTT. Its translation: CASSYSGPSGNTGELFF.

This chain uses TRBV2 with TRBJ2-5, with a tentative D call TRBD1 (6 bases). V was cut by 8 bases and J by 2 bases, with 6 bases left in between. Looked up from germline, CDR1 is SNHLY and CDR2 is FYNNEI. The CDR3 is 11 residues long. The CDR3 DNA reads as TGTGCCAGCCAGGGGCAAGAGACCCAGTACTTC. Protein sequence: CASQGQETQYF. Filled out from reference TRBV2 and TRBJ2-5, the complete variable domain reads EPEVTQTPSHQVTQMGQEVILRCVPISNHLYFYWYRQILGQKVEFLVSFYNNEISEKSEIFDDQFSVERPDGSNFTLKIRSTKLEDSAMYFCASQGQETQYFGPGTRLLVL.

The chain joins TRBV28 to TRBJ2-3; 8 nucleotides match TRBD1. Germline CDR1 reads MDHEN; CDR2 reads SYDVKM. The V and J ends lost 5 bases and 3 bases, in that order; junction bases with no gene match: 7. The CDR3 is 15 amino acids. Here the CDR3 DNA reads TGTGCCAGCAGTCTGATAGGACAGGGTACAGATACGCAGTATTTT. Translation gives CASSLIGQGTDTQYF.

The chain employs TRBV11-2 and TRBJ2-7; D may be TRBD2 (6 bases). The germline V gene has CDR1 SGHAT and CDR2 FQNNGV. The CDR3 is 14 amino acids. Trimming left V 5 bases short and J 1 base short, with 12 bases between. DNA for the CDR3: TGTGCCAGCAGCCGTAGCGGCTCTTCCTACGAGCAGTACTTC. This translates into CASSRSGSSYEQYF.

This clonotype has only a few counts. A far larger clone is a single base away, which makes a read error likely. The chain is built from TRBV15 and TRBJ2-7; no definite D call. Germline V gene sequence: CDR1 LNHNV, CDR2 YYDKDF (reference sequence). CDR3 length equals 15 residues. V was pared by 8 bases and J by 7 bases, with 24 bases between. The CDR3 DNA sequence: TGTGCCACCGGGCTGAAAGGAAGAAGGGTCCATGAGCAGTACTTC. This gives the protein CATGLKGRRVHEQYF.

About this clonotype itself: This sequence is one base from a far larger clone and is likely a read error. The DNA for the CDR3 is TGTGCCAGCTCACCAATGACAGGGATCTCCTACAATGAGCAGTACTTC. Translated: CASSPMTGISYNEQYF. J is TRBJ2-4 and V is TRBV18; 7 bases align to TRBD1. With 2 bases clipped from V and 13 bases from J, the junction kept 17 bases outside the gene matches. Looked up from germline, CDR1 is KGHSH and CDR2 is LQKENI. The CDR3 runs to 16 residues.

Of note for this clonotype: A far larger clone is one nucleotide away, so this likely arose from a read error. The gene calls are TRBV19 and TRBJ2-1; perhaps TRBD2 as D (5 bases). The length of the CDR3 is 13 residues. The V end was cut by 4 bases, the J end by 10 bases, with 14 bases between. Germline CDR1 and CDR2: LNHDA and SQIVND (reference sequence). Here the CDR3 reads CASSKKDSYEQFF. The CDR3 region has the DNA TGTGCCAGTAGTAAGAAGGACTCCTACGAGCAGTTCTTC.

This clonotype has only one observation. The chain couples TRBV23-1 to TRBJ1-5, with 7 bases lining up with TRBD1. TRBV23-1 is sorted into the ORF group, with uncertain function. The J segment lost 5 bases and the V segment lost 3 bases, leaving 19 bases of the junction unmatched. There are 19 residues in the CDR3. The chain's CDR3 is CASSQGRRQGTRGDQPQHF. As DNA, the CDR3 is TGCGCCAGCAGTCAGGGACGCCGACAGGGAACTCGAGGGGATCAGCCCCAGCATTTT.

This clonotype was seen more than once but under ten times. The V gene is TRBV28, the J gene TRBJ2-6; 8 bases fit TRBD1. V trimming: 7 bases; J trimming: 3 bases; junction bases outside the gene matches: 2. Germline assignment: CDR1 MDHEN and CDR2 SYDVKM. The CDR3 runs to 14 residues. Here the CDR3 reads CASKGQDGANVLTF. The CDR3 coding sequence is TGTGCCAGCAAGGGACAGGATGGGGCCAACGTCCTGACTTTC.

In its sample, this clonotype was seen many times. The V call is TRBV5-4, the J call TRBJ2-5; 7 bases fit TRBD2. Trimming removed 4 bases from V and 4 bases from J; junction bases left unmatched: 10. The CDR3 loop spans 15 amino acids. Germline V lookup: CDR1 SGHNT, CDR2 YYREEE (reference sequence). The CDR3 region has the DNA TGTGCCAGCAGCCCCAGCGGGGATGGAGGAGAGACCCAGTACTTC. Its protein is CASSPSGDGGETQYF.